The source of this TCR beta chain is a study of cytomegalovirus exposure and HLA in healthy donors. The study's findings and limits: In vitro work confirmed that three CMV-associated chains recognize CMV antigens. The authors later found most CMV-associated TCR beta chains appeared HLA-restricted. HLA allele associations emerged for under 20,000 TCR beta sequences in a later analysis, at 0.05 false discovery rate. Per a prior analysis, the majority of TCR beta V segments were productive roughly 87% or roughly 30% of the time.

Both 60 Vbeta primers and 13 Jbeta primers went into the PCR. Data came from immunoSEQ multiplex PCR; TCRdb stores just in-frame clones and leaves some out. The sample records approximately 130,000 clones, approximately 82% being singletons. As to this clone: Antigen: not known.

The source material was PBMCs. The clonotype was recovered from a boy aged 2 to 10 in good health and CMV-seronegative.

The CDR3 DNA reads TGTGCCAGCAGCTTAGATAACAGAGTAGATGGCTACACCTTC. This translates into CASSLDNRVDGYTF. This sequence joins TRBV7-2 and TRBJ1-2, with D uncertain. The CDR3 covers 14 residues. V was cut by 1 base and J by 6 bases, with 12 bases left in between. From germline, CDR1 is SGHTA and CDR2 FQGNSA.